This passage covers 11 T cell receptor beta chains from one sample sequenced in a study of cytomegalovirus exposure and HLA in healthy donors. Vbeta (60) and Jbeta (13) primers were used in the PCR. TCRdb keeps only in-frame clones here, not all; method: immunoSEQ multiplex PCR. This repertoire shows roughly 180,000 clones, around 82% found once; its top ten account for around 0.98%. The sequenced material came from PBMCs. These TCRs come from a man aged 30 to 45 in good health and CMV-seronegative.

This clone turned up a few times. For the CDR3, the DNA is TGTGCCAGCAGTACAGGGAACACTGAAGCTTTCTTT. It yields the protein CASSTGNTEAFF. The rearrangement joins TRBV25-1 to TRBJ1-1; the D gene is possibly TRBD1 (5 bases). The V end lost 5 bases, the J end lost 1 base, and 5 bases lay between the germline ends. The CDR3 sequence is 12 residues long. Germline loops: CDR1 MGHDK, CDR2 SYGVNS.

Note on this clone: Other DNA sequences in this specimen translate into the identical CDR3. The chain employs TRBV4-3 and TRBJ2-3, with TRBD2 matching 9 bases. Looked up from germline, CDR1 is LGHNA and CDR2 is YSLEER. The CDR3 runs to 18 residues. J was trimmed by 1 base and V by 3 bases; bases with no gene match: 11. CDR3 DNA sequence: TGCGCCAGCAGCCAGGCTCTAGCGGGGTTTATGGGCACAGATACGCAGTATTTT. This translates into CASSQALAGFMGTDTQYF.

The chain joins TRBV6-5 to TRBJ2-5; D remains ambiguous. The CDR3 is 14 residues long. Trimming pared 7 bases from V and 5 bases from J, leaving 17 bases between. Germline V gene data show CDR1 as MNHEY and CDR2 as SVGAGI. CDR3 DNA sequence: TGTGCCAGCACCTACATGGCGGCCAGTGAGACCCAGTACTTC. Amino acids: CASTYMAASETQYF.

In nucleotides, the CDR3 is TGCGCCAGCAGCCATATCCTTTCGAACACTGAAGCTTTCTTT. Translated: CASSHILSNTEAFF. The chain uses TRBV4-1 and TRBJ1-1; D gene uncertain. The CDR3 spans 14 residues. The V gene's germline CDR1 is MGHRA and CDR2 YSYEKL. V was pared by 3 bases and J by 1 base, with 9 bases between.

The chain employs TRBV7-6 and TRBJ2-3; D remains ambiguous. Germline V gives CDR1 SGHVS, CDR2 FNYEAQ. V was pared by 1 base and J by 2 bases, with 13 bases between. CDR3 size: 16 residues. In nucleotides, the CDR3 is TGTGCCAGCAGCTTAGGCAGTAGACTCTCCACAGATACGCAGTATTTT. Its protein product is CASSLGSRLSTDTQYF.

The gene calls are TRBV5-1 and TRBJ1-2, with 9 bases lining up with TRBD1. The CDR3 totals 15 residues. CDR1 SGHRS and CDR2 YFSETQ come from the germline V gene. The V and J ends lost 3 bases and 7 bases, in that order; junction bases with no gene match: 10. CDR3 DNA: TGCGCCAGCAGCTGGGACAGGGCACGGAGCAGTGGCTACACCTTC. Its protein product is CASSWDRARSSGYTF.

J is TRBJ2-7 and V is TRBV27; D remains ambiguous. CDR1 MNHEY and CDR2 SMNVEV come from the germline V gene (reference sequence). V dropped 6 bases and J dropped 1 base, with 10 bases sitting between them. This CDR3 is 13 amino acids long. CDR3 DNA: TGTGCCAGCAGATGGGCCCCTTCCTACGAGCAGTACTTC. This encodes CASRWAPSYEQYF.

The genes are TRBV10-3 and TRBJ2-1; the match to TRBD2 covers 9 bases. In germline, CDR1 is ENHRY, CDR2 SYGVKD. V shed 3 bases, J shed 6 bases, and the junction held 6 bases outside the gene matches. This CDR3 comprises 15 residues. Here the CDR3 reads CAISDPGLAPNEQFF. CDR3 nucleotide sequence: TGTGCCATCAGTGACCCGGGACTAGCTCCCAATGAGCAGTTCTTC.

This sequence joins TRBV5-1 and TRBJ2-7; 7 positions match TRBD2. The CDR3 loop spans 14 amino acids. Looked up from germline, CDR1 is SGHRS and CDR2 is YFSETQ. J lost 4 bases, V lost 0 bases, and 4 bases had no gene match. In nucleotides, the CDR3 is TGCGCCAGCAGCTTGGCGGGGGGTTTTTACGAGCAGTACTTC. Its translation is CASSLAGGFYEQYF.

The genes are TRBV6-5 and TRBJ1-6; possibly TRBD1 for D (6 bases). Germline loops: CDR1 MNHEY, CDR2 SVGAGI. Trimming left V 6 bases short and J 10 bases short, with 16 bases between. The CDR3 covers 14 residues. CDR3 DNA: TGTGCCAGCAGACCACAGGGACCGGAATCACCCCTCCACTTT. It is translated as CASRPQGPESPLHF.

The chain couples TRBV5-1 to TRBJ2-7, with 10 bases fitting TRBD1. The CDR3 consists of 16 residues. CDR1 SGHRS and CDR2 YFSETQ come from the germline V gene. V shed 3 bases and J 2 bases; nucleotides not matched to a gene: 8. The CDR3 spells CASSSHPGQGPYEQYF. For the CDR3, the DNA is TGCGCCAGCAGCTCGCACCCGGGACAGGGGCCCTACGAGCAGTACTTC.